Included here is one T cell receptor beta chain sequence, with context. Its antigen is unknown. Expressed TCRB transcripts were sequenced because the isolated RNA had all been reverse transcribed beforehand. Roughly 3.5 million reads per sample were averaged for naive, central memory and regulatory samples. Method: immunoSEQ multiplex PCR; TCRdb's copy keeps in-frame clones and lacks some. Among hundreds of thousands of clones listed, roughly 16% were seen once. The data are from a study of beta chain features in type 1 diabetes. Study overall: Across the samples, some 99 million sorted cells were examined in total.

Using CD45RO/CCR7/CD25/CD127/CD95/CD27, CD4+ naive, central memory, regulatory and stem cell-like memory cells were sorted. Study-level points and caveats: When Type 1 diabetes patients were examined, their TCRB CDR3s proved moderately but significantly shorter in all four CD4+ subsets.

Trimming stripped 4 bases from V and 4 bases from J, with 17 bases between. The germline gives CDR1 LGHNA, CDR2 YNFKEQ. This CDR3 is built from 16 residues. The V and J genes are TRBV4-2 and TRBJ2-1, with D tentatively TRBD1 (6 bases). This TCR was sampled from a man aged 18 to 35 in good health. Input material: naive CD4+ T cells from blood. CDR3 in amino acids: CASSPGFGTPYNEQFF. In DNA, the CDR3 is TGTGCCAGCAGCCCAGGGTTTGGGACACCTTACAATGAGCAGTTCTTC.